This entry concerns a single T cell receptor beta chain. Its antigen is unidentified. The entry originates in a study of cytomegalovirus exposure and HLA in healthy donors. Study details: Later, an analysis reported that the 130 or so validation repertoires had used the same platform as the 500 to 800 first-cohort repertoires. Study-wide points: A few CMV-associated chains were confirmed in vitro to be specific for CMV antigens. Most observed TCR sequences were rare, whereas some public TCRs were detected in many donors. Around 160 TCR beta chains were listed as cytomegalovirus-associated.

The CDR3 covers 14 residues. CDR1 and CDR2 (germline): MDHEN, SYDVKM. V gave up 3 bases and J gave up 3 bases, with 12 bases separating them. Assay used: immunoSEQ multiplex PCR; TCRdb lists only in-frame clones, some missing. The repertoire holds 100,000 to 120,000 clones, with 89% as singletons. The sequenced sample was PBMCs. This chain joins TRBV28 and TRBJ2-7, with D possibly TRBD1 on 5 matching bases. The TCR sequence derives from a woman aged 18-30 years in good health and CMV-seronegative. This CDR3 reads CASSFAGPDYEQYF. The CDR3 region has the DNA TGTGCCAGCAGTTTCGCAGGGCCCGACTACGAGCAGTACTTC.